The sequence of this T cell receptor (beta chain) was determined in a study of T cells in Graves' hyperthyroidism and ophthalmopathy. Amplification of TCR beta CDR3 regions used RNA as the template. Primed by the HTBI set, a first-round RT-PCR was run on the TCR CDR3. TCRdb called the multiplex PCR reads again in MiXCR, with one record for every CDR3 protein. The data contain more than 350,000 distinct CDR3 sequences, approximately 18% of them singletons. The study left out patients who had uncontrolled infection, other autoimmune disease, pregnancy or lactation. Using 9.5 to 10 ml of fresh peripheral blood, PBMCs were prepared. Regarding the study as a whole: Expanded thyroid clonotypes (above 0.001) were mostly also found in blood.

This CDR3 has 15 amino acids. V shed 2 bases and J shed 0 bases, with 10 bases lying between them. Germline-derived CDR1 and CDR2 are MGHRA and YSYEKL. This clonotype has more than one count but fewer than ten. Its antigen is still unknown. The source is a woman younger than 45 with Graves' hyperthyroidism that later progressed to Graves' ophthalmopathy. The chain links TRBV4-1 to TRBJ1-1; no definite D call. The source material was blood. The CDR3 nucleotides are TGCGCCAGCAGCCAAATGGTCCTGATGAACACTGAAGCTTTCTTT. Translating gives CASSQMVLMNTEAFF.